This T cell receptor beta chain was captured in a study of cytomegalovirus exposure and HLA in healthy donors. The CDR3 loop spans 15 amino acids. Trimming left V 0 bases short and J 5 bases short, with 11 bases between. Germline V gene lookup returns CDR1 SGHRS and CDR2 YFSETQ. The PCR employed 60 Vbeta primers together with 13 Jbeta primers. Assay used: immunoSEQ multiplex PCR; TCRdb lists only in-frame clones, some missing. The repertoire holds some 110,000 clones, 65% to 80% seen once, with roughly 13% in the top ten. A note on this clone: Its antigen is not known.

Study-level points and caveats: A later analysis associated 16,951 TCR beta sequences with HLA alleles at a 0.05 false discovery rate.

J is TRBJ1-4 and V is TRBV5-1, with D uncertain. Sequenced sample: PBMCs. This sequence was found in a woman aged 60-75 years in good health and CMV-seropositive. CDR3 amino acids: CASSLASSLNEKLFF. In DNA, the CDR3 is TGCGCCAGCAGCTTGGCTTCGTCACTCAATGAAAAACTGTTTTTT.